This TCR beta chain is from a study of blood T cell repertoires in COVID-19. As handled by the study authors: Amplification from reference gene primers served as the basis for estimated nucleated cell counts. Sequencing used immunoSEQ multiplex PCR; TCRdb keeps in-frame clones, though not all of them. V and J calls and clone size follow that table, whereas D and trimming were derived from the DNA. The sample has fewer than 250,000 clones, 80% to 90% seen once. Those enrolled, adults aged about 18 to 95 years, came from 24 US areas. V lost 1 base, J lost 6 bases, and 9 bases lay in between. The CDR3 contains 13 residues. Germline CDR1 reads SGHDN; CDR2 reads FVKESK.

The source material was PBMCs or T cells enriched from blood (not recorded which). The J gene is TRBJ1-1, the V gene TRBV14; D gene unclear. This TCR was recovered from a woman aged 25 to 45 with acute COVID-19. CDR3 protein: CASSQVAGAEAFF. In DNA, the CDR3 is TGTGCCAGCAGCCAAGTAGCGGGCGCTGAAGCTTTCTTT.